This T cell receptor (beta chain) originates from a study of blood T cell repertoires in COVID-19. Some clones are missing from TCRdb's copy, which holds only in-frame ones; the method was immunoSEQ multiplex PCR. The table includes approximately 82,000 clones, about 92% detected once. The sequencing sample was made of peripheral blood. This TCR was recovered from a woman in her sixties with active COVID-19.

The CDR3 bases are TGCGCCAGCAGTGGGACTAGCCCTGGCTCCTACAATGAGCAGTTCTTC. Translating gives CASSGTSPGSYNEQFF. V usage is TRBV10-2 and J usage is TRBJ2-1; 8 bases align to TRBD2. The CDR3 contains 16 residues. The V gene's germline CDR1 is WSHSY and CDR2 SAAADI. The V segment lost 4 bases and the J segment 0 bases; nucleotides outside the gene matches: 5.